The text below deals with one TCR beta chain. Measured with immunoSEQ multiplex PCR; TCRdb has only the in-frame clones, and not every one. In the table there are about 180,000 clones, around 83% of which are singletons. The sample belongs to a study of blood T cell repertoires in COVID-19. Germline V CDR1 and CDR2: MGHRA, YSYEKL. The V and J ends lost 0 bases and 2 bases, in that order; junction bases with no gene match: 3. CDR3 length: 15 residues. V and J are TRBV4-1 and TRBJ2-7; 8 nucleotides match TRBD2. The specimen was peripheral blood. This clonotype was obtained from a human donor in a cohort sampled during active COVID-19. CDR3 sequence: CASSQEAGGPYEQYF. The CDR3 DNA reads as TGCGCCAGCAGCCAAGAGGCGGGAGGCCCCTACGAGCAGTACTTC.